This TCR beta chain was sequenced during a study of Ad26.COV2.S vaccination and SARS-CoV-2 variants. Across the whole study: Each vaccinee took Ad26.COV2.S intramuscularly, once or twice 56 days apart.

Worth noting for this clone: The target antigen is unknown.

The repertoire was sequenced with immunoSEQ multiplex PCR; TCRdb's copy has only in-frame clones and lacks some. The table lists approximately 360,000 clones, roughly 80% of them singletons. Treatment: 15 to 20 received Ad26.COV2.S at low or high dose, single or two shots; about five received placebo; per-sample allocation not given. It was on day 63 after the first vaccine or placebo injection that samples were taken. Its platform was an Ad26 vector, and its expressed antigen was Wuhan-strain SARS-CoV-2 spike. Whole-study findings and limits: Substantial post-vaccination breadth of spike-specific CD8+ and CD4+ T cell responses was reported. Non-spike TCR breadth showed similarity between vaccine and placebo recipients.

Germline V CDR1 and CDR2: GTSNPN, SVGIG (reference sequence). Trimming removed 0 bases from V and 6 bases from J; junction bases left unmatched: 6. This CDR3 has 15 amino acids. Here the sequenced sample was peripheral blood, taken in a trial of Ad26.COV2.S vaccine versus placebo. The sequence was collected from a person aged 18 to 59 who received the Ad26.COV2.S COVID-19 vaccine or a placebo. The chain links TRBV30 to TRBJ2-1, with 9 bases that match TRBD2. CDR3 nucleotide sequence: TGTGCCTGGAGTGTTATACTAGCGGGCGCCAATGAGCAGTTCTTC. This sequence encodes CAWSVILAGANEQFF.